The 3 T cell receptor beta chains presented below share a single source sample, sequenced in a study of T cell responses to AZD1222 COVID-19 vaccine. Assay used: immunoSEQ multiplex PCR; TCRdb lists only in-frame clones, some missing. The sample includes roughly 190,000 clones, roughly 90% seen only once; the top ten take roughly 3.5%. The sequenced sample was peripheral blood, obtained 28 days after the second AZD1222 dose. Every receptor here comes from an adult who received the AZD1222 COVID-19 vaccine.

CDR3 region: CASHGGTSGSYEQYF. The CDR3 region has the DNA TGTGCCAGCCACGGGGGGACTAGCGGGAGTTACGAGCAGTACTTC. The chain joins TRBV6-5 to TRBJ2-7, with 14 bases fitting TRBD2. V lost 8 bases, J lost 4 bases, and 7 bases stayed unmatched. CDR3 length: 15 amino acids. Germline values: CDR1 MNHEY, CDR2 SVGAGI.

The chain couples TRBV2 to TRBJ1-1; no clear D gene. Trimming shortened V by 7 bases and J by 0 bases, and 18 bases separated the two germline ends. Germline V CDR1 and CDR2: SNHLY, FYNNEI. This CDR3 is built from 16 residues. CDR3 nucleotides: TGTGCCAGCAAGAGCGGCTCTCGAAGGATGAACACTGAAGCTTTCTTT. This gives the protein CASKSGSRRMNTEAFF.

The DNA for the CDR3 is TGTGCCAGCAGTTCTCACGGTGAAGCTTTCTTT. It is translated as CASSSHGEAFF. The chain combines TRBV11-3 with TRBJ1-1; D is unresolved. The CDR3 contains 11 residues. V was trimmed by 6 bases and J by 7 bases, leaving 9 bases between them. The V gene's germline CDR1 is SGHNT and CDR2 YENEEA. The whole variable domain, filled in from reference TRBV11-3 and TRBJ1-1, reads EAGVVQSPRYKIIEKKQPVAFWCNPISGHNTLYWYLQNLGQGPELLIRYENEEAVDDSQLPKDRFSAERLKGVDSTLKIQPAELGDSAVYLCASSSHGEAFFGQGTRLTVV.